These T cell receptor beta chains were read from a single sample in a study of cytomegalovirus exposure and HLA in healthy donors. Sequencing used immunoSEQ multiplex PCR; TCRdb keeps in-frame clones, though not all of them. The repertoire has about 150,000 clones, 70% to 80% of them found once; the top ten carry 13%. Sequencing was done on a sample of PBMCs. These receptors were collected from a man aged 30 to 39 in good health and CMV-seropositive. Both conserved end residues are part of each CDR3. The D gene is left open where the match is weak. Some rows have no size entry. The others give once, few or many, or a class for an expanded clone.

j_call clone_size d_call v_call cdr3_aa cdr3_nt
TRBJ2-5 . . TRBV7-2 CASSFFLRDQYF TGTGCCAGCAGCTTTTTTCTCAGGGACCAGTACTTC
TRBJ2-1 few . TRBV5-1 CASSFGRGVISYNEQFF TGCGCCAGCAGCTTTGGGAGGGGGGTTATCTCCTACAATGAGCAGTTCTTC
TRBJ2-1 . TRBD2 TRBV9 CASSVSAGVGYNEQFF TGTGCCAGCAGCGTATCAGCGGGAGTAGGCTACAATGAGCAGTTCTTC
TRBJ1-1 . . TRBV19 CASSIQGQGGTEAFF TGTGCCAGTAGTATACAGGGCCAGGGCGGCACTGAAGCTTTCTTT
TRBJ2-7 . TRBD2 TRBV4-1 CASSQGSSGGTEQYF TGCGCCAGCAGCCAAGGGTCTAGCGGGGGTACGGAGCAGTACTTC
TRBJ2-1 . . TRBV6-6 CASKGTRYLNEQFF TGTGCCAGCAAAGGGACACGGTATTTGAATGAGCAGTTCTTC
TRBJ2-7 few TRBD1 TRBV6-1 CASMGQVHPYEQYF TGTGCCAGCATGGGACAGGTCCATCCCTACGAGCAGTACTTC
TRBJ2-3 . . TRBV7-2 CASSLERSTDTQYF TGTGCCAGCAGCTTAGAACGGAGCACAGATACGCAGTATTTT
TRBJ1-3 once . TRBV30 CAWSSTAKTGNTIYF TGTGCCTGGAGTTCAACAGCAAAAACTGGAAACACCATATATTTT
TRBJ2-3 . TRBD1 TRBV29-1 CSVAGTARSSTDTQYF TGCAGCGTTGCGGGGACAGCAAGGAGTAGCACAGATACGCAGTATTTT
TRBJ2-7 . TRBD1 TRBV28 CASRGTVSYEQYF TGTGCCAGCAGGGGGACAGTCTCCTACGAGCAGTACTTC
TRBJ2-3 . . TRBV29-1 CSVDVGETQYF TGCAGCGTTGACGTAGGAGAGACGCAGTATTTT
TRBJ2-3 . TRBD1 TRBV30 CARTSGGQGWASTQYF TGTGCGAGGACATCCGGAGGACAGGGTTGGGCTTCTACGCAGTATTTT
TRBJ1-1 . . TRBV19 CASSKWTFNTEAFF TGTGCCAGTAGTAAATGGACATTCAACACTGAAGCTTTCTTT
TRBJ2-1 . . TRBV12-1 CASSLSYSNHNEQFF TGTGCCAGCAGCCTTAGCTATTCGAACCACAATGAGCAGTTCTTC
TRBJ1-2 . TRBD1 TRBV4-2 CASSHPGQGTFKGYTF TGTGCCAGCAGCCATCCTGGACAGGGAACCTTTAAGGGCTACACCTTC
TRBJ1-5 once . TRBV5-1 CASSLGTGVRQPQHF TGCGCCAGCAGCCTTGGAACGGGGGTCCGTCAGCCCCAGCATTTT
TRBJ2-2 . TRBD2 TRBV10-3 CAISDPGLAANTGELFF TGTGCCATCAGTGACCCCGGACTAGCGGCTAACACCGGGGAGCTGTTTTTT
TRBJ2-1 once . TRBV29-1 CSPMGGPGDEQFF TGCAGCCCCATGGGAGGCCCCGGCGATGAGCAGTTCTTC
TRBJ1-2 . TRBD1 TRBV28 CASGDRGLGYGYTF TGTGCCAGCGGTGACAGGGGGCTCGGATATGGCTACACCTTC
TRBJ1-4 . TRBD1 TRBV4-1 CASSSDRGREKLFF TGCGCCAGCAGCTCGGACAGGGGAAGGGAAAAACTGTTTTTT
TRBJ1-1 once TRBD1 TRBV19 CASSIGGQGNTEAFF TGTGCCAGTAGTATAGGGGGACAGGGGAACACTGAAGCTTTCTTT
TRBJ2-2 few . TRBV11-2 CASSLEFRETGELFF TGTGCCAGCAGCTTAGAATTTCGGGAGACCGGGGAGCTGTTTTTT
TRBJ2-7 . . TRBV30 CAWSRGAAYEQYF TGTGCCTGGAGCAGGGGGGCTGCCTACGAGCAGTACTTC
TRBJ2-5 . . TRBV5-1 CASSQYREETQYF TGCGCCAGCAGCCAATACAGGGAAGAGACCCAGTACTTC
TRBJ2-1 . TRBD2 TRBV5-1 CASSRLAGGDDEQFF TGCGCCAGCAGTCGACTAGCGGGAGGGGATGATGAGCAGTTCTTC
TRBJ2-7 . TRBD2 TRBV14 CASSQSGISYEQYF TGTGCCAGCAGCCAAAGCGGGATCTCCTACGAGCAGTACTTC
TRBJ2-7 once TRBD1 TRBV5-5 CASSQRTGSYEQYF TGTGCCAGCAGCCAGAGGACAGGCTCCTACGAGCAGTACTTC
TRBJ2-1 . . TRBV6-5 CASSYSGRQPHEQFF TGTGCCAGCAGTTACTCGGGGCGCCAGCCACATGAGCAGTTCTTC
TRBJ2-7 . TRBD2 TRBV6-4 CASSTTSGSPTYEQYF TGTGCCAGCAGTACGACTAGCGGGAGCCCTACCTACGAGCAGTACTTC
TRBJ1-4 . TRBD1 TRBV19 CASSANRGRVRGDEKLFF TGTGCCAGTAGCGCCAACAGGGGAAGGGTGCGAGGGGATGAAAAACTGTTTTTT
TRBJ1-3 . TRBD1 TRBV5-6 CASSLRDRGLQSSGNTIYF TGTGCCAGCAGCCTCCGGGACAGGGGGCTCCAAAGCTCTGGAAACACCATATATTTT
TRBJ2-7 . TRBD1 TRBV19 CASSITGQGRYEQYF TGTGCCAGTAGTATAACGGGACAGGGGAGGTACGAGCAGTACTTC
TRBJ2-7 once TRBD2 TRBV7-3 CASSLGGGSYEQYF TGTGCCAGCAGCTTAGGCGGGGGTTCCTACGAGCAGTACTTC
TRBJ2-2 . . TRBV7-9 CASPLGGRPTGELFF TGTGCTTCGCCGCTAGGAGGGCGTCCCACCGGGGAGCTGTTTTTT
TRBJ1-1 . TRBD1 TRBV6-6 CASKQGAKDTEAFF TGTGCCAGCAAGCAGGGGGCAAAGGACACTGAAGCTTTCTTT
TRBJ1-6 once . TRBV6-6 CASSYEPFGSPLHF TGTGCCAGCAGTTACGAACCCTTCGGTTCACCCCTCCACTTT
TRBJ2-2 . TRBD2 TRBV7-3 CASSLMTSGGELFF TGTGCCAGCAGCTTAATGACTAGCGGCGGGGAGCTGTTTTTT
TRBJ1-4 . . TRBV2 CASSYSSNNEKLFF TGTGCCAGCAGTTACAGCAGTAATAATGAAAAACTGTTTTTT
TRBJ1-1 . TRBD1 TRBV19 CASSKGQGAAEAFF TGTGCCAGTAGTAAGGGGCAGGGGGCCGCTGAAGCTTTCTTT
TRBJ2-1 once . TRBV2 CASSAWLTENNEQFF TGTGCCAGCAGTGCTTGGTTAACGGAGAACAATGAGCAGTTCTTC
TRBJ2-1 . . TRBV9 CASSVNDRLQFF TGTGCCAGCAGCGTAAACGACAGATTGCAGTTCTTC
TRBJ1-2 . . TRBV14 CASSQGLSGYSYGYTF TGTGCCAGCAGCCAAGGACTGTCGGGGTACAGCTATGGCTACACCTTC
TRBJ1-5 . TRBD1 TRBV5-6 CASSLWGTGNQPQHF TGTGCCAGCAGCTTGTGGGGGACAGGTAATCAGCCCCAGCATTTT
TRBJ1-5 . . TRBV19 CASSTSGRGSNQPQHF TGTGCCAGTAGTACCTCTGGGCGTGGGAGCAATCAGCCCCAGCATTTT
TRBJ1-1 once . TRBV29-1 CSAPSEAITEAFF TGCAGTGCGCCGTCGGAGGCGATCACTGAAGCTTTCTTT
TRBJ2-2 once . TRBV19 CASSPSTTGELFF TGTGCCAGTAGTCCCAGTACCACCGGGGAGCTGTTTTTT
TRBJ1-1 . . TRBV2 CASSEAADSPKGTEAFF TGTGCCAGCAGTGAAGCAGCAGACAGCCCCAAGGGCACTGAAGCTTTCTTT